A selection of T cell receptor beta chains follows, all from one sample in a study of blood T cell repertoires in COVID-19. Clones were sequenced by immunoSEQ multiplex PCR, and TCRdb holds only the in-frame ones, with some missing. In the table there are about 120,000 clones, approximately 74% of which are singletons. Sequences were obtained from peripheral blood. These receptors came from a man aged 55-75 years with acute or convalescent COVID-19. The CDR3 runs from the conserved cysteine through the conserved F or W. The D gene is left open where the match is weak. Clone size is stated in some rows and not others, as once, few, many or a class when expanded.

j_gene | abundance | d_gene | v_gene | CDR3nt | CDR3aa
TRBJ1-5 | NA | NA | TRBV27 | TGTGCCAGCAGTTCGGAGGGGCGGGTTGATCAGCCCCAGCATTTT | CASSSEGRVDQPQHF
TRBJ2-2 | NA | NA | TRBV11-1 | TGTGCCAGCAGCCGCCGGGGACAGAACACCGGGGAGCTGTTTTTT | CASSRRGQNTGELFF
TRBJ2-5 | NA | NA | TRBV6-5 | TGTGCCAGCAGTTACAGGCGGGGTGGAGAGACCCAGTACTTC | CASSYRRGGETQYF
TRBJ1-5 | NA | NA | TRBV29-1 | TGCAGCGTTAGGAAAAACGGAGATCAGCCCCAGCATTTT | CSVRKNGDQPQHF
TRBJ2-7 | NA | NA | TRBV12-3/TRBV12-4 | TGTGCCAGCAGCCTAGGGGAGGCCTACGAGCAGTACTTC | CASSLGEAYEQYF
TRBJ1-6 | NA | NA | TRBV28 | TGTGCCAGCAGGCCATATAGGGGTTCTTCACCCCTCCACTTT | CASRPYRGSSPLHF
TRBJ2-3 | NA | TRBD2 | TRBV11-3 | TGTGCCAGCAGCGCAAGGGGACTAGCGGGAGGAGGAGATACGCAGTATTTT | CASSARGLAGGGDTQYF
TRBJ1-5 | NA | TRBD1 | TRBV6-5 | TGTGCCAGCTTCTTAAGACAGGGCGGTCAGCCCCAGCATTTT | CASFLRQGGQPQHF
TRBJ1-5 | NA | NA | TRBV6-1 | TGTGCCAGCAGTGAATTTATAGCCCCCAATCAGCCCCAGCATTTT | CASSEFIAPNQPQHF
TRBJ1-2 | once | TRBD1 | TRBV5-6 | TGTGCCAGCAGCTTAGGCCGGGACAGGGGCCTTTATGGCTACACCTTC | CASSLGRDRGLYGYTF
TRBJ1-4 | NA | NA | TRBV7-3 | TGTGCCAGCAGCTTAGGCAAAAGGGACGGAGGGAATGAAAAACTGTTTTTT | CASSLGKRDGGNEKLFF
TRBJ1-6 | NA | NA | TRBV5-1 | TGCGCCAGCAGCTTGGTCTCGGGAGGGAGGGCACCCCTCCACTTT | CASSLVSGGRAPLHF
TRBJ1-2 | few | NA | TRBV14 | TGTGCCAGCAGCCAAGATCGGGGAGCGCGCTCTGGCTACACCTTC | CASSQDRGARSGYTF
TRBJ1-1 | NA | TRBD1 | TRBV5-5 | TGTGCCAGCAGCTGGACAACAGGGGACACTGAAGCTTTCTTT | CASSWTTGDTEAFF
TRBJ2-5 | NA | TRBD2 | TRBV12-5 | TGTGCTAGTGGTACCGGACTAGCGGGAGCTCCGAAGACCCAGTACTTC | CASGTGLAGAPKTQYF
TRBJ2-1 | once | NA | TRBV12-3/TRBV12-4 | TGTGCCAGCAGGGACAGCATCTACAATGAGCAGTTCTTC | CASRDSIYNEQFF
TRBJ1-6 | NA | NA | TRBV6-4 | TGTGCCAGCAGTGCAGGCCTTTTAGGCTCACCCCTCCACTTT | CASSAGLLGSPLHF
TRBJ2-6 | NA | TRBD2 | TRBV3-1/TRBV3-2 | TGTGCCAGCAGCCGCCCTAGCGGGGACTCTGGGGCCAACGTCCTGACTTTC | CASSRPSGDSGANVLTF
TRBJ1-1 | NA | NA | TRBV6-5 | TGTGCCAGCACGAGACTCAGGAACACTGAAGCTTTCTTT | CASTRLRNTEAFF
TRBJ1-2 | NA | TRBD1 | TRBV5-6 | TGTGCCAGCAGCTTGGGGGACAGGCAAGGCTATGGCTACACCTTC | CASSLGDRQGYGYTF
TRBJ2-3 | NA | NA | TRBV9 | TGTGCCAGCAGCGTAGTTGGGGGGACCACAGATACGCAGTATTTT | CASSVVGGTTDTQYF
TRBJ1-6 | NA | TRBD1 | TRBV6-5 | TGTGCCATCGGGACAGGGGTTTCACCCCTCCACTTT | CAIGTGVSPLHF
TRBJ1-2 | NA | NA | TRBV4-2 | TGTGCCAGCAGCCAAGGAGGGCAGGCTTCTAACTATGGCTACACCTTC | CASSQGGQASNYGYTF
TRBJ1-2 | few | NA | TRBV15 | TGTGCCACCAGCCTAAACCGCGCGGGGGGCGGCTACACCTTC | CATSLNRAGGGYTF
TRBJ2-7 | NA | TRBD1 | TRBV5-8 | TGTGCCAGCAGCCACACCACCGGGACAGGGGTCCTTCCCGAGCAGTACTTC | CASSHTTGTGVLPEQYF
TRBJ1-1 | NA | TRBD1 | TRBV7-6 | TGTGCCAGCAGCGACAGGGTGAACACTGAAGCTTTCTTT | CASSDRVNTEAFF
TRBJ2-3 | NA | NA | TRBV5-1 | TGCGCCAGCAGCTCAATTACTAGCACAGATACGCAGTATTTT | CASSSITSTDTQYF
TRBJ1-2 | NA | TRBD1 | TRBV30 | TGTGCCTGGAGGAGAACAGGGGCTGGAGGCTACACCTTC | CAWRRTGAGGYTF
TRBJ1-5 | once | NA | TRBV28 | TGTGCCAGCAGTTTAGAGCAGGGGCGTCAGCCCCAGCATTTT | CASSLEQGRQPQHF
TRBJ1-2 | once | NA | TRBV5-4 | TGTGCCAGCAGCTTGTGGGGGGGCACCCGACGCGATGGCTACACCTTC | CASSLWGGTRRDGYTF
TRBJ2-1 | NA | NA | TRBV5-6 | TGTGCCAGCAGCTCGTTCTCCAGCGGCTCCTACAATGAGCAGTTCTTC | CASSSFSSGSYNEQFF
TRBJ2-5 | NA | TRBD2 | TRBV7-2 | TGTGCCAGCAGCCCAGCGGGGAAGGGGTGGGAGACCCAGTACTTC | CASSPAGKGWETQYF
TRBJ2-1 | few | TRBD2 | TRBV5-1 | TGCGCCAGCAGCCTAGAATCCCTAGCGGGAGAGGAGCAGTTCTTC | CASSLESLAGEEQFF
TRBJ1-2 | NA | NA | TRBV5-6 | TGTGCCAGCAGCTTGGTTTATCCGACAGAAAACTATGGCTACACCTTC | CASSLVYPTENYGYTF
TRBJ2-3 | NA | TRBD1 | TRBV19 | TGTGCCAGTAGTATGCTCCGGGACAGGGTCCGAGTCGGCACAGATACGCAGTATTTT | CASSMLRDRVRVGTDTQYF
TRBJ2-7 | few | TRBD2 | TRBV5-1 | TGCGCCAGCAGCTCTGGACTAGCGGGATTATCATACGAGCAGTACTTC | CASSSGLAGLSYEQYF
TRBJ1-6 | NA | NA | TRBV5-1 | TGCGCCAGCAGCTTGAGTTTACAGGGTAATTCACCCCTCCACTTT | CASSLSLQGNSPLHF
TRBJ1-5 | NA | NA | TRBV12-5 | TGTGCTAGTGGTAAAGAGGAAGCCCAGCCCCAGCATTTT | CASGKEEAQPQHF
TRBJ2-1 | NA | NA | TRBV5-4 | TGTGCCAGCAGCAAAAACCCGGGGGGCACACCGGACAATGAGCAGTTCTTC | CASSKNPGGTPDNEQFF
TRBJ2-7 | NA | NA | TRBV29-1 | TGCAGCGTTGAAACGAGAGATTCCTACGAGCAGTACTTC | CSVETRDSYEQYF
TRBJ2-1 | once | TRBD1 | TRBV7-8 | TGTGCCAGCAGCTTAGTGGCCGTCGGACAGGGGGTTAAAAATGAGCAGTTCTTC | CASSLVAVGQGVKNEQFF
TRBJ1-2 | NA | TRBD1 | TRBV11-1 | TGTGCCAGCAGCACTACAGGGGTTGGCTACACCTTC | CASSTTGVGYTF
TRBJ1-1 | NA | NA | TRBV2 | TGTGCCAGCAGTGTTACCACGTCAGGAGCTTTCTTT | CASSVTTSGAFF
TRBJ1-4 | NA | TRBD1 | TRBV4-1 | TGCGCCAGCAGCCAAGAACCACCCTTCCTGGACAGGGGAAAAGGGAAACTGTTTTTT | CASSQEPPFLDRGKGKLFF
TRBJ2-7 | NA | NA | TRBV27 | TGTGCCAGCAGTTCTATCCAGGGGGGCCAGCAGTACTTC | CASSSIQGGQQYF
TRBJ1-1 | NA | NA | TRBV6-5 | TGTGCCAGCATTCTGGGTCGGGGTATGAACACTGAAGCTTTCTTT | CASILGRGMNTEAFF
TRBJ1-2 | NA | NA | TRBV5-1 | TGCGCCAGCAGCTTGACAGGGCAGTTGGCTAACTATGGCTACACCTTC | CASSLTGQLANYGYTF
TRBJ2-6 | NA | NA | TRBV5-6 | TGTGCCAGCAGCGCATCAGTAGCCCAATCTGGGGCCAACGTCCTGACTTTC | CASSASVAQSGANVLTF
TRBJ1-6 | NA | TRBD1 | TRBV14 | TGTGCCAGCAGCCACGCATGGACAGGAAATTCACCCCTCCACTTT | CASSHAWTGNSPLHF
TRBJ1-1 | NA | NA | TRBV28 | TGTGCCACCCTTCGGGTGAACACTGAAGCTTTCTTT | CATLRVNTEAFF
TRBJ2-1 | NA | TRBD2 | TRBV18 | TGTGCCAGCTCACCCGCTGGACTAGCGGGAGGGAATGAGCAGTTCTTC | CASSPAGLAGGNEQFF
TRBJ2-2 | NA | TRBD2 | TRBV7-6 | TGTGCCAGCAGCTCGAGGACTAGCCGGGCCGGGGAGCTGTTTTTT | CASSSRTSRAGELFF
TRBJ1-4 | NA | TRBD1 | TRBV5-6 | TGTGCCAGCAGCACCGGACAGGGAGGTAATGAAAAACTGTTTTTT | CASSTGQGGNEKLFF
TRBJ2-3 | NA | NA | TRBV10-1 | TGCGCCAGCAGTGAGCTGGGGGGGCCGTCGGATTTT | CASSELGGPSDF
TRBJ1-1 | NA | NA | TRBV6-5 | TGTGCCAGCAAAAACAACCCCACATGGAACACTGAAGCTTTCTTT | CASKNNPTWNTEAFF